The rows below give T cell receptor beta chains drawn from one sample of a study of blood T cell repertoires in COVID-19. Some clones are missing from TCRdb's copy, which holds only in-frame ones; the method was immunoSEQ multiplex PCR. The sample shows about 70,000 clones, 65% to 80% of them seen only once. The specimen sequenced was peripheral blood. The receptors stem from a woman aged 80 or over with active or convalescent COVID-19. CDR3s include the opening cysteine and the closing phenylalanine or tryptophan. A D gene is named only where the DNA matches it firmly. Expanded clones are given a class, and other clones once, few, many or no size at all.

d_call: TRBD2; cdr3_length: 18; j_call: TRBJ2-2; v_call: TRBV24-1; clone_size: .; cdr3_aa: CATSDFLAPGLAAGELFF; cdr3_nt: TGTGCCACCAGTGATTTCCTAGCTCCGGGACTAGCGGCCGGGGAGCTGTTTTTT
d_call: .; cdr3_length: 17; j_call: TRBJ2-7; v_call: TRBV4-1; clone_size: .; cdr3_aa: CASSQDRGGGLSYEQYF; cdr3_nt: TGCGCCAGCAGCCAAGATCGGGGCGGGGGCCTCTCCTACGAGCAGTACTTC
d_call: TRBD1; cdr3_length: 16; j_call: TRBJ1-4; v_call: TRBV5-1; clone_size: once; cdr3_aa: CASSPDRVYGNEKLFF; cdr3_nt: TGCGCCAGCAGTCCTGACAGGGTCTATGGTAATGAAAAACTGTTTTTT
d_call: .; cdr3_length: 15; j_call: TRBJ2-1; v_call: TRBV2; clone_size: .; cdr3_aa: CASSVDGITYNEQFF; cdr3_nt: TGTGCCAGCAGTGTTGATGGCATTACCTACAATGAGCAGTTCTTC
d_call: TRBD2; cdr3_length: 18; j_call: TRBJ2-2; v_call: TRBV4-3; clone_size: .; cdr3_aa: CASSPHPLAGGDTGELFF; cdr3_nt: TGCGCCAGCAGCCCTCACCCGCTAGCGGGGGGCGACACCGGGGAGCTGTTTTTT
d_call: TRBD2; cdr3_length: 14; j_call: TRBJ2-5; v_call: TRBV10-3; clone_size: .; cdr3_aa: CAISEERGGETQYF; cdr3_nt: TGTGCCATCAGTGAGGAACGGGGGGGCGAGACCCAGTACTTC
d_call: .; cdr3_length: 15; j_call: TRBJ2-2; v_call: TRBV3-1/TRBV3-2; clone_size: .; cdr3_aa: CASSPGRDAPGELFF; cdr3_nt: TGTGCCAGCAGCCCGGGCAGGGATGCACCCGGGGAGCTGTTTTTT
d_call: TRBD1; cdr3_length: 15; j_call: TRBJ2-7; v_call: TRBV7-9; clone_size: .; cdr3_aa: CASSPGQGSSYEQYF; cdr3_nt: TGTGCCAGCAGCCCAGGACAGGGGAGCTCCTACGAGCAGTACTTC
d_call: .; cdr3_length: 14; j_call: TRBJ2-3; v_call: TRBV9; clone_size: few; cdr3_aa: CASSGSSRADTQYF; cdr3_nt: TGTGCCAGCAGCGGATCGTCCAGGGCGGATACGCAGTATTTT
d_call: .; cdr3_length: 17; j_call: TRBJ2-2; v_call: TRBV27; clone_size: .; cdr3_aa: CASSLGFGSSNTGELFF; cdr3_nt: TGTGCCAGCAGTTTGGGCTTCGGGAGTTCGAACACCGGGGAGCTGTTTTTT
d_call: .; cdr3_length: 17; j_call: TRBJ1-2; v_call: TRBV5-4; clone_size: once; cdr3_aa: CASSSQGGRGEGYGYTF; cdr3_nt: TGTGCCAGCAGCTCCCAAGGGGGTAGGGGCGAGGGCTATGGCTACACCTTC
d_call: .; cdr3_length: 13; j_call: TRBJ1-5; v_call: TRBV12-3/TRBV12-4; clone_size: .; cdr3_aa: CASRTVGGQPQHF; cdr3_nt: TGTGCCAGCAGAACGGTTGGGGGGCAGCCCCAGCATTTT
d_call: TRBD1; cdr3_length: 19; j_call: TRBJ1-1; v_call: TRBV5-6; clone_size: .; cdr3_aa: CASSSNFGRTGRRDTEAFF; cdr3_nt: TGTGCCAGCAGCTCCAATTTCGGGCGGACAGGCCGGAGGGACACTGAAGCTTTCTTT
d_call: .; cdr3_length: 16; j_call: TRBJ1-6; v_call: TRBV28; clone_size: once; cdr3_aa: CASRPFVSSYNSPLHF; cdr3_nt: TGTGCCAGCAGACCCTTCGTTAGCTCCTATAATTCACCCCTCCACTTT
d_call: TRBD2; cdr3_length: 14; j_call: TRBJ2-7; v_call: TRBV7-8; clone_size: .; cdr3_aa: CASSRTSGGYEQYF; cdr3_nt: TGTGCCAGCAGCCGGACTAGCGGGGGGTACGAGCAGTACTTC
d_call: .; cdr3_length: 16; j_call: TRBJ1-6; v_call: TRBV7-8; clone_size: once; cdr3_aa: CASSSRASSYNSPLHF; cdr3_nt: TGTGCCAGCAGCTCCCGAGCGAGCTCCTATAATTCACCCCTCCACTTT
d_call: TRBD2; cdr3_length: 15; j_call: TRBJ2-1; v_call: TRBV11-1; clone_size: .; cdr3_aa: CASSLLAGGSDEQFF; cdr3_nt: TGTGCCAGCAGCTTACTAGCGGGGGGGAGCGATGAGCAGTTCTTC
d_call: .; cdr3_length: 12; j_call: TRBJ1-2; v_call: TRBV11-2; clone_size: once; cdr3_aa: CASSLGGYGYTF; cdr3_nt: TGTGCCAGCAGCTTAGGAGGCTATGGCTACACCTTC
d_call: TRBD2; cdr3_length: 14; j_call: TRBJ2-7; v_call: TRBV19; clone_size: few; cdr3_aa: CASSAIAGPYEQYF; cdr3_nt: TGTGCCAGTAGTGCCATAGCGGGGCCTTACGAGCAGTACTTC
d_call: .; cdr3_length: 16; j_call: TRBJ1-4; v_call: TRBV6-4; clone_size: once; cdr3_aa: CASGGGGVKANEKLFF; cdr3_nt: TGTGCCAGCGGGGGTGGAGGGGTTAAGGCTAATGAAAAACTGTTTTTT